This T cell receptor beta chain comes out of a study of blood T cell repertoires in COVID-19. Study-level information: Italy, Spain and the United States were the sources of the convalescent and acute COVID-19 samples.

Followed longitudinally, the Seattle patients had been enrolled during active infection. CDR3 length: 14 amino acids. Trimming shortened V by 3 bases and J by 8 bases, and 16 bases separated the two germline ends. In germline, CDR1 is SGHAT, CDR2 FQNNGV. Generated by immunoSEQ multiplex PCR, the TCRdb table keeps only in-frame clones and is missing some. Here the sample spans around 430,000 clones, approximately 88% being singletons. The genes are TRBV11-2 and TRBJ1-2; D possibly corresponds to TRBD1 (5 bases). The source of this sequence is a woman aged 45-60 years with COVID-19, enrolled during active disease. Sequencing was performed on peripheral blood. CDR3 region: CASSFPGAGRGYTF. Written as DNA, the CDR3 is TGTGCCAGCAGCTTCCCGGGCGCAGGGAGGGGCTACACCTTC.